Sequencing of this TCR beta chain was carried out in a study of PD-1 blockade in mismatch repair-deficient tumors. Turning to the study itself: All were previously treated, progressing patients with eleven to twelve mismatch repair-deficient cancer types. Study outcomes and limitations: After pembrolizumab, tumor-resident clones rose rapidly, then generally contracted before radiologic responses.

All patients were mismatch repair deficient, assessed by either PCR or immunohistochemistry. Three pembrolizumab responders had their TCRs sequenced. The table lists this clone with a few counts. Antigen specificity is unknown. The CDR3 has 12 residues. Trimming shortened V by 9 bases and J by 2 bases, and 10 bases separated the two germline ends. Germline loops: CDR1 SNHLY, CDR2 FYNNEI. Produced via immunoSEQ multiplex PCR; TCRdb's table is partial and in-frame only. The sample has about 66,000 clones, around 73% seen once. Sequenced material: peripheral blood, taken 2 weeks after starting pembrolizumab. This receptor was obtained from an adult with mismatch repair-deficient cancer. The chain couples TRBV2 to TRBJ1-2; tentatively, D is TRBD1 (5 bases). DNA of the CDR3: TGTGCCAGTGGCTGGGGGAACTATGGCTACACCTTC. Protein product: CASGWGNYGYTF. The full variable domain, its missing parts supplied by reference TRBV2 and TRBJ1-2, is EPEVTQTPSHQVTQMGQEVILRCVPISNHLYFYWYRQILGQKVEFLVSFYNNEISEKSEIFDDQFSVERPDGSNFTLKIRSTKLEDSAMYFCASGWGNYGYTFGSGTRLTVV.